This entry lists 27 T cell receptor beta chains sequenced from one sample in a study of CD4 T cells in relation to SARS-CoV-2 and coronaviruses. CD4+ T cells from unexposed donors were obtained before the COVID-19 pandemic (2011-2018). After roughly ten days of culture, CD4+ T cells were isolated. Their cognate antigens are unknown. Method: immunoSEQ multiplex PCR; TCRdb's copy keeps in-frame clones and lacks some. The table includes just under 30,000 clones, about three quarters detected once. What was sequenced was CD4+ T cells from PBMCs, cultured in vitro. The receptor source for this set is a human donor in good health.

The gene calls are TRBV4-1 and TRBJ1-1; D is ambiguous. The CDR3 totals 14 residues. Trimming left V 4 bases short and J 5 bases short, with 14 bases between. Per germline, CDR1 MGHRA and CDR2 YSYEKL. CDR3 DNA: TGCGCCAGCAGCCCCCCTTTGGTTCGGACTGAAGCTTTCTTT. Protein product: CASSPPLVRTEAFF.

The sample holds a few counts of this clone. The chain has TRBV6-2 or TRBV6-3 and TRBJ2-7; D gene unclear. The CDR3 consists of 16 residues. Germline CDR1 and CDR2: MNHEY and SVGEGT. V was trimmed by 6 bases and J by 1 base, leaving 19 bases between them. The CDR3 nucleotides read TGTGCCAGCAGCTCCCCGGGTTTAGGGCAGTCCTACGAGCAGTACTTC. Its translation: CASSSPGLGQSYEQYF.

The rearrangement links TRBV27 to TRBJ2-7; the match to TRBD2 covers 8 bases. Germline V gives CDR1 MNHEY, CDR2 SMNVEV (reference sequence). The CDR3 sequence is 15 residues long. Trimming removed 6 bases from V and 4 bases from J; junction bases left unmatched: 11. CDR3 region: CASSPRARGEYEQYF. CDR3 sequence (DNA): TGTGCCAGCAGCCCCAGAGCGCGGGGGGAATACGAGCAGTACTTC.

The rearrangement uses TRBV6-6 and TRBJ2-7; D possibly corresponds to TRBD1 (6 bases). V lost 5 bases and J 6 bases, leaving 14 bases between the germline ends. Germline V CDR1 and CDR2: MNHNY, SVGAGI (reference sequence). The CDR3 length is 13 residues. CDR3 amino acids: CASSPGEKAEQYF. The CDR3 DNA is TGTGCCAGCAGTCCAGGGGAAAAAGCCGAGCAGTACTTC.

The V and J genes are TRBV6-5 and TRBJ2-7, with 9 positions matching TRBD2. After removal of 4 bases from V and 5 bases from J, the junction contained 9 bases not matched to a gene. The CDR3 is made up of 15 amino acids. Germline V gene sequence: CDR1 MNHEY, CDR2 SVGAGI. The CDR3 DNA reads as TGTGCCAGCAGTTTGATTAGCGGGGGTTCCCACGAGCAGTACTTC. Its translation: CASSLISGGSHEQYF.

The chain has TRBV11-1 and TRBJ1-5, with no clear D. V lost 1 base and J lost 0, with 7 bases in between. This CDR3 is 15 amino acids long. Germline loops: CDR1 SGHAT, CDR2 FQDESV (reference sequence). CDR3 region: CASSLGPGSNQPQHF. DNA for the CDR3: TGTGCCAGCAGCTTAGGGCCGGGTAGCAATCAGCCCCAGCATTTT.

The rearrangement links TRBV4-1 to TRBJ2-1; 7 nucleotides line up with TRBD2. The CDR3 length is 17 residues. Germline-derived CDR1 and CDR2 are MGHRA and YSYEKL. V lost 0 bases to trimming and J lost 7 bases; unmatched junction nucleotides: 12. DNA for the CDR3: TGCGCCAGCAGCCAAGACTTAAGCGGGACGATTCTTAATGAGCAGTTCTTC. Protein: CASSQDLSGTILNEQFF.

The chain recombines TRBV11-2 with TRBJ1-6; TRBD1 is a possible D gene (6 bases). From germline, CDR1 is SGHAT and CDR2 FQNNGV. The CDR3 consists of 16 residues. The V end lost 4 bases, the J end lost 8 bases, and 18 bases lay between the germline ends. CDR3 coding DNA: TGTGCCAGCAGCTCACTTAGGGGGGCGGCCGATTCACCCCTCCACTTT. Translation: CASSSLRGAADSPLHF.

The CDR3 protein is CASSSTSGPPGELFF. CDR3 bases: TGTGCCAGCAGCTCCACTAGCGGCCCGCCGGGGGAGCTGTTTTTT. This chain links TRBV7-3 with TRBJ2-2; 8 bases agree with TRBD2. CDR1 is SGHTA and CDR2 is FQGTGA in the germline V gene. V shed 4 bases and J 8 bases; nucleotides not matched to a gene: 9. The CDR3 runs 15 residues.

The rearrangement uses TRBV5-1 and TRBJ2-3; D perhaps matches TRBD1 (6 bases). CDR1 is SGHRS and CDR2 is YFSETQ in the germline V gene. V was shortened by 4 bases and J by 3 bases, with 12 bases between the two germline ends. CDR3 length: 14 amino acids. The CDR3 is CASSPGGGTDTQYF. CDR3 nucleotides: TGCGCCAGCAGCCCTGGGGGCGGAACAGATACGCAGTATTTT.

The rearrangement joins TRBV7-8 to TRBJ2-7, with a tentative D call TRBD2 (5 bases). V was cut by 1 base and J by 2 bases, with 9 bases left in between. The germline V gene encodes CDR1 SGHVS and CDR2 FQNEAQ. CDR3 length: 14 residues. This CDR3 reads CASSLEGGPYEQYF. CDR3 nucleotides: TGTGCCAGCAGCTTAGAGGGCGGGCCCTACGAGCAGTACTTC.

J is TRBJ2-7 and V is TRBV21-1. TRBV21-1 has pseudogene status. CDR3 length: 16 residues. This CDR3 is CASSKADPRKLYEQYF. DNA for the CDR3: TGTGCCAGCAGCAAAGCCGACCCTCGAAAGCTCTACGAGCAGTACTTC.

The J gene is TRBJ2-5, the V gene TRBV3-1 (or the pseudogene TRBV3-2); 7 nucleotides align to TRBD1. The junction had 4 bases not matched to a gene; V was cut back by 5 bases and J by 4 bases. The CDR3 runs 13 residues. The germline V gene has CDR1 LGHDT and CDR2 YNNKEL (reference sequence). This CDR3 is CASSIEGAETQYF. The CDR3 nucleotides are TGTGCCAGCAGCATTGAGGGGGCAGAGACCCAGTACTTC.

The chain recombines TRBV10-3 with TRBJ2-2, with TRBD2 matching over 10 bases. Germline loops: CDR1 ENHRY, CDR2 SYGVKD. The CDR3 extends over 16 amino acids. The trim removed 4 bases at V and 1 base at J, leaving 3 bases unmatched. For the CDR3, the DNA is TGTGCCATCAGTGGTCCTAGCGGGGGGAACACCGGGGAGCTGTTTTTT. This sequence encodes CAISGPSGGNTGELFF.

The chain uses TRBV5-1 and TRBJ1-4; unclear D gene. Germline CDR1 and CDR2: SGHRS and YFSETQ. CDR3 size: 14 residues. Trimming took off 4 bases at V and 4 bases at J, with 11 bases between the two ends. CDR3 bases: TGCGCCAGCAGCCGGGATTTGGGTAATGAAAAACTGTTTTTT. Translation gives CASSRDLGNEKLFF.

This clone was observed a few times. The genes are TRBV2 and TRBJ2-3; D might be TRBD1 (7 bases). Trimming stripped 6 bases from V and 0 bases from J, with 13 bases between. This CDR3 is built from 15 residues. Germline V gene sequence: CDR1 SNHLY, CDR2 FYNNEI. CDR3 amino acids: CASRGGQISTDTQYF. The CDR3, as DNA: TGTGCCAGCAGGGGGGGACAGATTAGCACAGATACGCAGTATTTT.

This clone was picked up a small number of times. This chain connects TRBV4-1 to TRBJ2-7; D is uncertain. In germline, CDR1 is MGHRA, CDR2 YSYEKL. V lost 4 bases, J lost 6 bases, and 16 bases lay in between. This CDR3 comprises 14 residues. In nucleotides, the CDR3 is TGCGCCAGCAGCCCTGGATCCCCGCGGTCCGAGCAGTACTTC. Translating gives CASSPGSPRSEQYF.

V is TRBV6-5 and J is TRBJ2-3; TRBD1 agrees at 11 bases. J gave up 6 bases and V 6 bases, and 5 bases lay outside the gene matches. Germline CDR1 reads MNHEY; CDR2 reads SVGAGI. The CDR3 is 14 residues long. CDR3 protein: CASRPGQGADTQYF. The CDR3 nucleotides are TGTGCCAGCAGACCCGGACAGGGGGCTGATACGCAGTATTTT.

J is TRBJ1-3 and V is TRBV5-8; TRBD1 matches 7 bases. CDR1 and CDR2 from the germline V gene are SGHTS and YDEGEE. V lost 5 bases to trimming and J lost 0 bases; unmatched junction nucleotides: 11. This CDR3 is built from 17 residues. Written as DNA, the CDR3 is TGTGCCAGCAGACGGACCGGGACAGCTTTCTCTGGAAACACCATATATTTT. As protein: CASRRTGTAFSGNTIYF.

V and J are TRBV7-2 and TRBJ2-1, with D perhaps being TRBD1 or TRBD2 (7 bases each). V was shortened by 4 bases and J by 0 bases, with 16 bases between the two germline ends. Germline-derived CDR1 and CDR2 are SGHTA and FQGNSA. This CDR3 is 17 amino acids long. CDR3 region: CASSSQGGGGSYNEQFF. In nucleotides, the CDR3 is TGTGCCAGCAGCTCGCAGGGGGGGGGAGGCTCCTACAATGAGCAGTTCTTC.

The chain links TRBV2 to TRBJ2-5; the D gene is possibly TRBD1 (6 bases). Per germline, CDR1 SNHLY and CDR2 FYNNEI. CDR3 length equals 16 residues. V was cut by 7 bases and J by 5 bases, with 23 bases left in between. The CDR3 DNA reads TGTGCCAGCACCGAAGCTGTGGGGGCGCTTGGGGAGACCCAGTACTTC. Protein sequence: CASTEAVGALGETQYF.

This chain connects TRBV5-1 to TRBJ2-7; D remains ambiguous. The CDR3 sequence is 14 residues long. Germline assignment: CDR1 SGHRS and CDR2 YFSETQ. Trimming pared 0 bases from V and 2 bases from J, leaving 9 bases between. CDR3 protein: CASSLGLGTYEQYF. Here the CDR3 DNA reads TGCGCCAGCAGCTTGGGGCTAGGGACCTACGAGCAGTACTTC.

This clone was detected only a few times. The chain links TRBV7-9 to TRBJ2-1, with D perhaps matching TRBD2 (5 bases). CDR3 length: 14 amino acids. The ends were cut back, 6 bases at V and 3 bases at J, with 12 bases in the middle. The V gene's germline CDR1 is SEHNR and CDR2 FQNEAQ (reference sequence). The DNA for the CDR3 is TGTGCCAGCAGTTTTCCGGGGTACTACAATGAGCAGTTCTTC. This sequence encodes CASSFPGYYNEQFF.

This rearrangement joins TRBV3-1 (or the pseudogene TRBV3-2) to TRBJ2-5, with 7 bases lining up with TRBD1. Per germline, CDR1 LGHDT and CDR2 YNNKEL (reference sequence). The CDR3 extends over 14 amino acids. Trimming cost V 4 bases and J 3 bases; bases outside gene matches: 5. The CDR3 DNA reads as TGTGCCAGCAGCCCCCGACAGGGAGAAGAGACCCAGTACTTC. Amino acids: CASSPRQGEETQYF.

This clone has a handful of counts. The chain has TRBV7-9 and TRBJ1-1; 8 bases match TRBD1. The J segment lost 3 bases and the V segment lost 3 bases, leaving 12 bases of the junction unmatched. Germline CDR1 SEHNR, CDR2 FQNEAQ (reference sequence). The CDR3 has 17 amino acids. The CDR3 reads CASSFGQGRVLDTEAFF. The CDR3 DNA reads TGTGCCAGCAGCTTCGGACAGGGAAGAGTGTTGGACACTGAAGCTTTCTTT.

A single count supports this clone. The gene calls are TRBV4-3 and TRBJ2-5; tentatively, D is TRBD1 (6 bases). V was shortened by 1 base and J by 5 bases, with 14 bases between the two germline ends. Germline CDR1 reads LGHNA; CDR2 reads YSLEER. There are 15 residues in the CDR3. The CDR3 protein is CASSQGGQGLETQYF. In DNA, the CDR3 is TGCGCCAGCAGCCAAGGAGGCCAGGGGTTGGAGACCCAGTACTTC.

The table lists this clone with a few counts. This sequence joins TRBV5-5 and TRBJ2-7, with D possibly TRBD1 on 6 matching bases. Trimming left V 0 bases short and J 0 bases short, with 10 bases between. Germline-derived CDR1 and CDR2 are SGHKS and YYEKEE (reference sequence). The CDR3 consists of 15 residues. The CDR3 nucleotides are TGTGCCAGCAGCTTGGTTTTGGGACACTCCTACGAGCAGTACTTC. Protein sequence: CASSLVLGHSYEQYF.